The rows below give T cell receptor beta chains drawn from one sample of a study of patients and donors after allogeneic stem cell transplantation. One entry per CDR3 protein, called by TCRdb with MiXCR from the RT-PCR reads. The profile covers 920,000 or so distinct CDR3 sequences, with more than 15% appearing a single time and 6% taken by the ten largest. The sequencing sample was made of blood, either unsorted or a sorted T cell fraction (not recorded which). The receptors here all came from a human donor who was either an allogeneic HSCT recipient or a stem cell or donor lymphocyte infusion donor (not recorded which). It is not recorded whose cells these are; they may come from a transplant donor. Each CDR3 is given with its conserved first and last residue. Each record gives: J gene, D gene, clone size, V gene, CDR3 DNA, CDR3 protein. A D gene is named only where the DNA matches it firmly. Clone size is shown for a subset of rows, as once, few, many or a class of expanded clone.

TRBJ1-1 TRBD1 NA TRBV7-9 TGTGCCAAACAGACAGGGGAAAGAGGGGGAACTGAAGCTTTCTTT CAKQTGERGGTEAFF
TRBJ2-7 NA NA TRBV27 TGTGCCAGCAGTATTCTGGGCAGAATTACCTACGAGCAGTACTTC CASSILGRITYEQYF
TRBJ2-5 NA NA TRBV29-1 TGCAGCGTTGTTGGCCTCGAAGAGACCCAGTACTTC CSVVGLEETQYF
TRBJ2-1 NA few TRBV7-9 TGTGCCAGCAGCTTAGAATGGGGCCTAAGCTCCTACAATGAGCAGTTCTTC CASSLEWGLSSYNEQFF
TRBJ2-1 NA NA TRBV6-2/TRBV6-3 TGTGCCAGCACTACGTGGGGGCTCCACTTCAATGAGCAGTTCTTC CASTTWGLHFNEQFF
TRBJ2-3 NA NA TRBV7-9 TGTGCCAGCAGCTTTGAATACGGCACAGATACGCAGTATTTT CASSFEYGTDTQYF
TRBJ2-7 NA once TRBV9 TGTGCCAGCAGCGGCCCCGGCAGGGGGGGAAACGAGCAGTACTTC CASSGPGRGGNEQYF
TRBJ1-2 NA NA TRBV20-1 TGCAGTGCAGCTATCGGCAGCGTAACGTCTAACTATGGCTACACCTTC CSAAIGSVTSNYGYTF
TRBJ2-7 NA few TRBV3-1 TGTGCCAGCAGCCACAGGGACCGATCCTACGAGCAGTACTTC CASSHRDRSYEQYF
TRBJ2-5 TRBD1 NA TRBV6-1 TGTGCCAGCAGCCTGGGACAGGGTGGCTTTCGGACCCAGTACTTC CASSLGQGGFRTQYF
TRBJ2-1 NA few TRBV2 TGTGCCAGCAACCCCGGCGGTGGCTCCTACAATGAGCAGTTCTTC CASNPGGGSYNEQFF
TRBJ1-6 NA NA TRBV4-2 TGTGCCAGCAGCCAAGATAAAGGGCTCTCTAATTCACCCCTCCACTTT CASSQDKGLSNSPLHF
TRBJ2-5 NA many TRBV5-1 TGCGCCAGCAGCTTGGAGGGGGAAGAGACCCAGTACTTC CASSLEGEETQYF
TRBJ2-7 NA few TRBV10-3 TGTGCCATCAGTAAGGGACCCTACGAGCAGTACTTC CAISKGPYEQYF
TRBJ2-1 TRBD1 NA TRBV19 TGTGCCAGTAGTGGCTCAGGGGGCCCCGATGAGCAGTTCTTC CASSGSGGPDEQFF
TRBJ2-3 NA few TRBV20-1 TGCAGTGCTAGAAGACCGGGACTCAGCACAGATACGCAGTATTTT CSARRPGLSTDTQYF
TRBJ1-1 TRBD1 NA TRBV12-3/TRBV12-4 TGTGCCAGCAACTCACTTTCTAGGGGGCTAGGGAACACTGAAGCTTTCTTT CASNSLSRGLGNTEAFF
TRBJ2-5 TRBD2 NA TRBV3-1 TGTGCCAGCAGCCAGGAGAGTAGCGGGAGGGCGGGACAAGAGACCCAGTACTTC CASSQESSGRAGQETQYF
TRBJ1-2 NA few TRBV10-3 TGTGCCATCAGCCTTCGTGAGGTCAACTATGGCTACACCTTC CAISLREVNYGYTF
TRBJ2-1 NA NA TRBV11-2 TGTGCCAGCAGCTTAGTAGAGTCCTGGGGACTGACGTACAATGAGCAGTTCTTC CASSLVESWGLTYNEQFF
TRBJ2-6 NA few TRBV28 TGTGCCAGCAGTTTTTGGGGACCGAACTCTGGGGCCAACGTCCTGACTTTC CASSFWGPNSGANVLTF